Included here is one T cell receptor beta chain sequence, with context. This CDR3 region has 13 residues. Looked up from germline, CDR1 is WNHNN and CDR2 is SYGVQD (reference sequence). Trimming cost V 0 bases and J 10 bases, with 7 bases left between them. Seattle enrolled patients during active infection and tracked them longitudinally. The data are from a study of blood T cell repertoires in COVID-19. Study background: COVID-19 samples from acute and convalescent phases originated in the United States, Italy and Spain.

In the original processing: For nucleated cells, counts were estimated from reference gene primer amplification. Profiling relied on immunoSEQ multiplex PCR, and the TCRdb table lists in-frame clones only, not all of them. Clone size and V and J calls were adopted from that table, with D and trimming inferred from the DNA. The table includes just under 350,000 clones, roughly 90% detected once. Specimen: peripheral blood. This clonotype was obtained from a woman in her 70s with COVID-19, enrolled during active disease. This chain uses TRBV10-1 with TRBJ1-6, with no clear D. CDR3 sequence (DNA): TGCGCCAGCAGTGAGTCGATCGGGTCACCCCTCCACTTT. This sequence encodes CASSESIGSPLHF.